This T cell receptor beta chain was identified during a study of identical twins. On this clonotype itself: Antigen specificity is unknown.

Whole-study findings and limits: Sharing of beta out-of-frame sequences by twins showed a weaker excess. Part of the zero-insertion signal could reflect confounding by invariant MAIT and iNKT cells.

The CDR3 loop spans 14 amino acids. Germline V lookup: CDR1 WSHSY, CDR2 SAAADI. V was trimmed by 3 bases and J by 3 bases, leaving 11 bases between them. Each CDR3 protein gets one entry after TCRdb re-called the 5' RACE reads with MiXCR. The data contain hundreds of thousands of distinct CDR3 sequences, roughly an eighth of them seen just once; the ten biggest clones take up 6% to 9%. These same records also appear under a second study, on yellow fever vaccine responses in identical twins.

The clonotype comes from a woman aged 18-30 years in good health. The sample taken for sequencing was CD8+ T cells sorted from blood. V usage is TRBV10-2 and J usage is TRBJ1-1; no clear D gene. Here the CDR3 reads CASSDGRAHTEAFF. The CDR3 nucleotides read TGCGCCAGCAGTGACGGACGGGCGCACACTGAAGCTTTCTTT.